This is a list of T cell receptor beta chains from one sample in a study of blood T cells in healthy people across ages. TCRdb recomputed calls from the 5' RACE reads with MiXCR, one row per CDR3 protein. The sample has approximately 2,000,000 distinct CDR3 sequences, around 42% seen once. The source material was blood. All receptors come from a human donor in good health. The CDR3 runs from the conserved cysteine through the conserved F or W. A D gene is named only where the DNA matches it firmly. Some rows mark clone size as missing; the rest say once, few, many or name a class of expanded clone.

V,J,D,size,CDR3,DNA
TRBV29-1,TRBJ2-1,.,few,CSVERDIGNNEQFF,TGCAGCGTTGAAAGGGACATTGGTAACAATGAGCAGTTCTTC
TRBV7-3,TRBJ2-1,.,.,CASSLNSGGRSDEQFF,TGTGCCAGCAGCTTAAATTCGGGGGGCCGTAGCGATGAGCAGTTCTTC
TRBV7-2,TRBJ2-7,.,.,CASTPSWGGTYEQYF,TGTGCCAGCACCCCATCGTGGGGCGGTACGTACGAGCAGTACTTC
TRBV5-6,TRBJ2-1,.,.,CASSFRIPSYNEQFF,TGTGCCAGCAGCTTCCGGATCCCCTCCTACAATGAGCAGTTCTTC
TRBV4-2,TRBJ2-5,TRBD1,once,CASSQGRTGGMETQYF,TGTGCCAGCAGCCAAGGCAGGACAGGGGGAATGGAGACCCAGTACTTC
TRBV28,TRBJ2-3,.,few,CASIGGTWADTQYF,TGTGCCAGCATTGGCGGTACTTGGGCAGATACGCAGTATTTT
TRBV28,TRBJ1-5,.,.,CASEGLEGSNQPQHF,TGTGCCAGCGAGGGGTTGGAGGGGAGCAATCAGCCCCAGCATTTT
TRBV6-5,TRBJ1-2,.,few,CASSRGVDGYTF,TGTGCCAGCAGTCGGGGGGTGGATGGCTACACCTTC
TRBV20-1,TRBJ1-1,TRBD1,.,CSAPDRANTEAFF,TGCAGTGCTCCTGACAGGGCTAACACTGAAGCTTTCTTT
TRBV14,TRBJ1-2,.,.,CASSSRLPANYGYTF,TGTGCCAGCAGCTCCCGACTTCCAGCTAACTATGGCTACACCTTC
TRBV29-1,TRBJ1-1,TRBD1,once,CSVEKTGGLTEAFF,TGCAGCGTTGAAAAAACAGGGGGCTTGACTGAAGCTTTCTTT
TRBV29-1,TRBJ2-7,.,few,CSVETGRTVPFYEQYF,TGCAGCGTTGAAACCGGACGGACGGTGCCGTTTTACGAGCAGTACTTC
TRBV13,TRBJ1-1,.,few,CASSLERKNTEAFF,TGTGCCAGCAGCTTAGAACGGAAGAACACTGAAGCTTTCTTT
TRBV29-1,TRBJ1-1,.,.,CSVGGSLRTEAFF,TGCAGCGTTGGCGGCAGCTTGAGAACTGAAGCTTTCTTT
TRBV27,TRBJ2-1,.,many,CASSSGGPYNEQFF,TGCGCCAGCAGCTCCGGGGGCCCCTACAATGAGCAGTTCTTC
TRBV6-2/TRBV6-3,TRBJ1-1,.,.,CASRLGWDTEAFF,TGTGCCAGCAGGCTCGGTTGGGACACTGAAGCTTTCTTT
TRBV5-1,TRBJ1-2,.,.,CASSLERVGYTF,TGCGCCAGCAGCTTGGAACGGGTTGGCTACACCTTC
TRBV27,TRBJ2-7,TRBD1,.,CASSYTGTGVTEQYF,TGTGCCAGCAGCTATACCGGGACAGGGGTGACCGAGCAGTACTTC
TRBV7-2,TRBJ1-5,.,.,CASSSDGEGWQPQHF,TGTGCCAGCAGCTCAGACGGTGAGGGGTGGCAGCCCCAGCATTTT
TRBV7-2,TRBJ1-5,.,.,CASSLRPGENQPQHF,TGTGCCAGCAGCTTACGGCCAGGGGAGAATCAGCCCCAGCATTTT
TRBV20-1,TRBJ2-3,.,.,CSAGPAVTDTQYF,TGCAGTGCCGGACCAGCGGTTACAGATACGCAGTATTTT
TRBV14,TRBJ1-6,.,few,CASSRISNSPLHF,TGTGCCAGCAGCCGCATCTCCAATTCACCCCTCCACTTT
TRBV4-1,TRBJ2-7,.,.,CASSWDTYGPSSYEQYF,TGCGCCAGCAGTTGGGACACCTACGGACCGAGCTCCTACGAGCAGTACTTC
TRBV29-1,TRBJ2-7,.,.,CSVAELGYEQYF,TGCAGCGTAGCCGAGTTGGGATACGAGCAGTACTTC
TRBV7-2,TRBJ1-5,TRBD1,.,CASSLVPDRGFSPQHF,TGTGCCAGCAGCTTAGTTCCGGACAGGGGCTTTTCGCCCCAGCATTTT
TRBV20-1,TRBJ2-5,TRBD2,.,CSARGSSGGAGETQYF,TGCAGTGCTAGAGGGTCTAGCGGGGGGGCCGGGGAGACCCAGTACTTC
TRBV12-3/TRBV12-4,TRBJ2-6,.,.,CASSSLSGTNVLTF,TGTGCCAGCAGCTCCCTTTCTGGGACCAACGTCCTGACTTTC
TRBV6-2/TRBV6-3,TRBJ2-5,.,few,CASQLGLIEKETQYF,TGTGCCAGTCAACTCGGACTTATTGAGAAAGAGACCCAGTACTTC
TRBV4-1,TRBJ2-5,.,.,CASSHPGYPGGMRETQYF,TGCGCCAGCAGCCACCCTGGGTATCCAGGCGGAATGAGGGAGACCCAGTACTTC
TRBV29-1,TRBJ2-5,.,.,CSVLTLETQYF,TGCAGCGTTCTAACCCTGGAGACCCAGTACTTC
TRBV7-9,TRBJ1-5,.,.,CASSIGPSQPQHF,TGTGCCAGCAGCATTGGGCCTAGTCAGCCCCAGCATTTT
TRBV27,TRBJ2-7,TRBD2,few,CASRIWGGEQYF,TGTGCCAGCAGAATATGGGGGGGCGAGCAGTACTTC
TRBV7-2,TRBJ1-2,.,.,CASSPQGLGYTF,TGTGCCAGCAGTCCACAGGGATTGGGCTACACCTTC
TRBV7-2,TRBJ1-1,TRBD1,many,CASSFRQGNTEAFF,TGCGCCAGCAGCTTCCGACAGGGGAACACTGAAGCTTTCTTT
TRBV12-3/TRBV12-4,TRBJ2-1,.,few,CASSFLGPYNEQFF,TGTGCCAGCAGTTTCCTTGGGCCCTACAATGAGCAGTTCTTC
TRBV20-1,TRBJ1-5,.,.,CSARKAQYNQPQHF,TGCAGTGCTAGAAAGGCGCAGTACAATCAGCCCCAGCATTTT
TRBV7-2,TRBJ2-5,TRBD2,.,CASSKVVVAGGLIETQYF,TGTGCCAGCAGCAAAGTGGTGGTAGCGGGGGGGCTCATTGAGACCCAGTACTTC
TRBV6-1,TRBJ1-4,TRBD1,.,CATLGTEYHEKLFF,TGTGCCACGCTGGGGACAGAGTACCATGAAAAACTGTTTTTT
TRBV7-2,TRBJ1-6,TRBD1,.,CASSKVGTGGSPLHF,TGTGCCAGCAGCAAGGTCGGGACAGGGGGGTCACCCCTCCACTTT
TRBV12-3/TRBV12-4,TRBJ2-1,.,many,CASSLGGTTYNEQFF,TGTGCCAGCAGTTTAGGCGGTACTACCTACAATGAGCAGTTCTTC
TRBV27,TRBJ1-2,.,few,CASSLVGTNYGYTF,TGTGCCAGCAGTTTAGTTGGGACCAACTATGGCTACACCTTC